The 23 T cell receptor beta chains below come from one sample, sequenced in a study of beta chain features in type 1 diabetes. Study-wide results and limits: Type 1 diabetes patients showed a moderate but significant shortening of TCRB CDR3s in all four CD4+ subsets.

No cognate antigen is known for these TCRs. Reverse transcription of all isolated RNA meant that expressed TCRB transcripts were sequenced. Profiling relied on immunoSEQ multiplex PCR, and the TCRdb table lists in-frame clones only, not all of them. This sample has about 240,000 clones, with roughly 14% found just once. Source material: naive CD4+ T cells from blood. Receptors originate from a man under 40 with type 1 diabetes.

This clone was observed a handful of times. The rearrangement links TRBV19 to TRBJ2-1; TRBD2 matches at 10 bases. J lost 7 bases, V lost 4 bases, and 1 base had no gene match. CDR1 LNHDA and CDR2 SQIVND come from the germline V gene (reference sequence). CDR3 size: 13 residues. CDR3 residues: CASSKTSGNEQFF. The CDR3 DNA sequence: TGTGCCAGTAGTAAGACTAGCGGGAATGAGCAGTTCTTC.

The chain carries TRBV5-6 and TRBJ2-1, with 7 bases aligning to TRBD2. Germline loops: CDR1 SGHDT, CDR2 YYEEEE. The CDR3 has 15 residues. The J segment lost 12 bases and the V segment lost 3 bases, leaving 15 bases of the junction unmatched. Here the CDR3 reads CASSSLGTKNEAQFF. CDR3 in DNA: TGTGCCAGCAGCTCTCTCGGGACTAAAAATGAGGCGCAGTTCTTC.

The DNA of the CDR3 is TGTGCCAGCAGCCTCGCAGGATCCCAAGGCAATCAGCCCCAGCATTTT. Protein: CASSLAGSQGNQPQHF. V is TRBV4-2 and J is TRBJ1-5, with D hard to call. The CDR3 covers 16 residues. Trimming pared 4 bases from V and 2 bases from J, leaving 15 bases between. Germline V gene data show CDR1 as LGHNA and CDR2 as YNFKEQ.

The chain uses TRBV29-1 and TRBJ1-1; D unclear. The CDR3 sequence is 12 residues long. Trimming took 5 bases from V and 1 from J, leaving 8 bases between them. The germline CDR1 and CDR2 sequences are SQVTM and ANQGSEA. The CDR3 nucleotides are TGCAGCGTTCGACGGGGGAACACTGAAGCTTTCTTT. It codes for CSVRRGNTEAFF.

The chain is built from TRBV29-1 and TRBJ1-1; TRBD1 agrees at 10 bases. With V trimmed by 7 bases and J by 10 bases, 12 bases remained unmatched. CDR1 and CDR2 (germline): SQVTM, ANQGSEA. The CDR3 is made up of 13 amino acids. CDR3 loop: CSAEGQGGLGAFF. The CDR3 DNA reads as TGCAGCGCCGAAGGACAGGGGGGATTGGGAGCTTTCTTT.

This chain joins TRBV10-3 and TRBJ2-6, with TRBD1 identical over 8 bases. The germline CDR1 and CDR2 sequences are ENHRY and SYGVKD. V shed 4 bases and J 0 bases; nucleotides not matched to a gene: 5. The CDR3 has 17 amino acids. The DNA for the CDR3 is TGTGCCATCAGTGCGACGACAGGGGACTCTGGGGCCAACGTCCTGACTTTC. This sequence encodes CAISATTGDSGANVLTF.

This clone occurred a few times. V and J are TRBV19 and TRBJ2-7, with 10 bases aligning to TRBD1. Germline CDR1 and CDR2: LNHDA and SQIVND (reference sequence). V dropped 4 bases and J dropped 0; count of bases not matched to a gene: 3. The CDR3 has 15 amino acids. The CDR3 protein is CASSTGTGASYEQYF. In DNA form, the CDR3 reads TGTGCCAGTAGTACCGGGACAGGGGCCTCCTACGAGCAGTACTTC.

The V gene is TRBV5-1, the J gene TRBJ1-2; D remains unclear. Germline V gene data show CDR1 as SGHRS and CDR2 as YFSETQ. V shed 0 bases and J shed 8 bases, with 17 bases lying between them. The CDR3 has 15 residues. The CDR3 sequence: CASSLGRGGVLGYTF. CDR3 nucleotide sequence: TGCGCCAGCAGCTTGGGTCGAGGAGGAGTTTTAGGCTACACCTTC. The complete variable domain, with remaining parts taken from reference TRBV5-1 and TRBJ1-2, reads KAGVTQTPRYLIKTRGQQVTLSCSPISGHRSVSWYQQTPGQGLQFLFEYFSETQRNKGNFPGRFSGRQFSNSRSEMNVSTLELGDSALYLCASSLGRGGVLGYTFGSGTRLTVV.

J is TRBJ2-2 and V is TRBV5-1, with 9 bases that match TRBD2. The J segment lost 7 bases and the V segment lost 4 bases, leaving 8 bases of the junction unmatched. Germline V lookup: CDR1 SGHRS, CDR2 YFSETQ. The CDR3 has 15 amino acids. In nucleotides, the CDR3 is TGCGCCAGCAGCGTAGCGGGGGCCCTAGGCGGGGAGCTGTTTTTT. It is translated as CASSVAGALGGELFF.

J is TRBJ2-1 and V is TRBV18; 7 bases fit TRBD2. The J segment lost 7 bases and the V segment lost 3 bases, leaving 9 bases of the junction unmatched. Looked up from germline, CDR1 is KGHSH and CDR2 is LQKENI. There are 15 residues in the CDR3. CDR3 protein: CASSPLAGPGNEQFF. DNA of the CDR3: TGTGCCAGCTCACCCTTAGCGGGTCCTGGGAATGAGCAGTTCTTC.

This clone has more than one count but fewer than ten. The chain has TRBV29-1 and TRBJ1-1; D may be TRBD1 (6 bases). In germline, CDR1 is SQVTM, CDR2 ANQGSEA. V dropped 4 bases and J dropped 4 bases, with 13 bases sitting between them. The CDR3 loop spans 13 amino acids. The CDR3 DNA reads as TGCAGCGTTGTCCGCAGGGGTGGCACTGAAGCTTTCTTT. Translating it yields CSVVRRGGTEAFF.

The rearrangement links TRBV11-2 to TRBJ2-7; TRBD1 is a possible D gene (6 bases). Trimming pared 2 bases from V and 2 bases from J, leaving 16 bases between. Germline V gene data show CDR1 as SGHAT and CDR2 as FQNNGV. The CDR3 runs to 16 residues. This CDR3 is CASSLTAGTITYEQYF. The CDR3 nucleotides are TGTGCCAGCAGCTTAACCGCCGGGACAATTACCTACGAGCAGTACTTC.

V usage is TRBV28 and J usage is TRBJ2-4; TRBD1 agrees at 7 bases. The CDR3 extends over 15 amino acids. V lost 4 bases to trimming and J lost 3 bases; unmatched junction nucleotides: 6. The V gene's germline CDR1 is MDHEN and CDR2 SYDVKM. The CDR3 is CASSSPDRVKNIQYF. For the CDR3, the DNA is TGTGCCAGCAGTTCACCCGACAGGGTCAAAAACATTCAGTACTTC. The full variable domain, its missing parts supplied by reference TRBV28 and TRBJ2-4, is DVKVTQSSRYLVKRTGEKVFLECVQDMDHENMFWYRQDPGLGLRLIYFSYDVKMKEKGDIPEGYSVSREKKERFSLILESASTNQTSMYLCASSSPDRVKNIQYFGAGTRLSVL.

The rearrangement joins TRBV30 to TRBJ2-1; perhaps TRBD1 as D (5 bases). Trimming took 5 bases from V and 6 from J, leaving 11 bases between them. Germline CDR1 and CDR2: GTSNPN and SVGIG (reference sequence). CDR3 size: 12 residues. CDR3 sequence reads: CAWGQAGNEQFF. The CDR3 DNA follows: TGTGCCTGGGGACAAGCTGGCAATGAGCAGTTCTTC. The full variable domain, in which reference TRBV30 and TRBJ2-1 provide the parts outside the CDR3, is SQTIHQWPATLVQPVGSPLSLECTVEGTSNPNLYWYRQAAGRGLQLLFYSVGIGQISSEVPQNLSASRPQDRQFILSSKKLLLSDSGFYLCAWGQAGNEQFFGPGTRLTVL.

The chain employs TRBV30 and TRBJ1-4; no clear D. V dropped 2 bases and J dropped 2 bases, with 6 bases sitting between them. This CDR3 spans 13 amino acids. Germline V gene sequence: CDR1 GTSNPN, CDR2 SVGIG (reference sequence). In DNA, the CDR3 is TGTGCCTGGAGTAGAGGCACTAATGAAAAACTGTTTTTT. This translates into CAWSRGTNEKLFF.

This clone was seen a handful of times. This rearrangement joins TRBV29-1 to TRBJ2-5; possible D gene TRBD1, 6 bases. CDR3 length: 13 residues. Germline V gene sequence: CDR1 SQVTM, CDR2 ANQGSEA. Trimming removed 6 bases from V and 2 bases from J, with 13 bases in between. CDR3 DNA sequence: TGCAGCGTCATGACAGGAGGACAAGAGACCCAGTACTTC. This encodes CSVMTGGQETQYF.

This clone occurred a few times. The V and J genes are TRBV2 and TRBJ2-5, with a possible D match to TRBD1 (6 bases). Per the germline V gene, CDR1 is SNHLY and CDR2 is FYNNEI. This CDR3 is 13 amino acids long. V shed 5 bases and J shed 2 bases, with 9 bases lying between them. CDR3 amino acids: CASSPQGQETQYF. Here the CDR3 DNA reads TGTGCCAGCAGTCCCCAGGGGCAAGAGACCCAGTACTTC.

CDR3 loop: CASSPSPSGGDEQYF. The CDR3 DNA reads as TGTGCCAGCTCACCATCGCCTAGCGGGGGCGACGAGCAGTACTTC. This chain links TRBV18 with TRBJ2-7; 10 bases are a match to TRBD2. The CDR3 is 15 residues long. V lost 2 bases and J lost 5; bases outside the gene matches: 6. CDR1 KGHSH and CDR2 LQKENI come from the germline V gene.

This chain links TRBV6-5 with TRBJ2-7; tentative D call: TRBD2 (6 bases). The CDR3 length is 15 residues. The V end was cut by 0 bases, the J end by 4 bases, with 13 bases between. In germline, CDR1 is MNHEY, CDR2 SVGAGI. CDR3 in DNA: TGTGCCAGCAGTTACTCGCCGAGGGAGGCGTACGAGCAGTACTTC. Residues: CASSYSPREAYEQYF.

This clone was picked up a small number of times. In DNA, the CDR3 is TGTGCCAGCAGCCGGACAGCCGGGATCGGGCAAAAACTGTTTTTT. It codes for CASSRTAGIGQKLFF. The chain employs TRBV7-6 and TRBJ1-4; maybe TRBD1 (6 bases). There are 15 residues in the CDR3. From germline, CDR1 is SGHVS and CDR2 FNYEAQ. V dropped 5 bases and J dropped 9 bases, with 19 bases sitting between them.

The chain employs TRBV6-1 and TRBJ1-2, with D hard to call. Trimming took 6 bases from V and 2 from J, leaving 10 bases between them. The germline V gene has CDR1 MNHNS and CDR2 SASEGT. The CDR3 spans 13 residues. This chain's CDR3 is CASREAGNYGYTF. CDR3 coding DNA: TGTGCCAGCAGGGAGGCGGGGAACTATGGCTACACCTTC.

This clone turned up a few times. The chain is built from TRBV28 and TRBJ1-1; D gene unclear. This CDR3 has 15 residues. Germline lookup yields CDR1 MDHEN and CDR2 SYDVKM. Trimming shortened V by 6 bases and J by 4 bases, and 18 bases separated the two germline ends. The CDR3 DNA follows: TGTGCCAGCAGGCCCCGGGAGGGAGGTCGCACTGAAGCTTTCTTT. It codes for CASRPREGGRTEAFF.

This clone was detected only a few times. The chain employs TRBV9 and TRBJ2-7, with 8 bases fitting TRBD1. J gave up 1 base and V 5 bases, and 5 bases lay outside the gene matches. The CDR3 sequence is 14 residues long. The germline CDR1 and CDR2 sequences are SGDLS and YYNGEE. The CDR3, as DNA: TGTGCCAGCAGACCCGGGACAGGATCCTACGAGCAGTACTTC. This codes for CASRPGTGSYEQYF.